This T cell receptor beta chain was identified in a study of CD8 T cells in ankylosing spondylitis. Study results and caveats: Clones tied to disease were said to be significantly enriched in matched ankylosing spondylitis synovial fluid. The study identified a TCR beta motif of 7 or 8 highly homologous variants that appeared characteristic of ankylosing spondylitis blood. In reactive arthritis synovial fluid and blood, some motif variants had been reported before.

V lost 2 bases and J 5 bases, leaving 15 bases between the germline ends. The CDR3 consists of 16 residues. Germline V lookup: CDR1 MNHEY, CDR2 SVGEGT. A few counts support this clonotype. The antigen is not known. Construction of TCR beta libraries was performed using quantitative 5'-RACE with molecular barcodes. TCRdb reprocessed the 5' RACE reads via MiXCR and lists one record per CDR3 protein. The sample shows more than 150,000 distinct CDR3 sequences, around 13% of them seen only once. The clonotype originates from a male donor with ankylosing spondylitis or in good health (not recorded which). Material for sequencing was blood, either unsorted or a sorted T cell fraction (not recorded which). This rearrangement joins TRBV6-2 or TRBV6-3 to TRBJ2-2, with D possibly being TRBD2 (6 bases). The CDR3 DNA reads TGTGCCAGCAGTTACGCGCGGGACCTCAGAACCGGGGAGCTGTTTTTT. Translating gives CASSYARDLRTGELFF.